This record concerns one T cell receptor (beta chain) sequence. The antigen is undetermined. This record belongs to a study of OX40 agonist ivuxolimab in advanced cancers. Study context: Those enrolled were 70% to 85% male, with a mean age of roughly 62 years and ages from roughly 20 to 85. Partial responses were seen in three patients, one with hepatocellular carcinoma and two with cutaneous melanoma.

The assay was immunoSEQ multiplex PCR, and TCRdb's table has in-frame clones only and misses some. The sample has more than 80,000 clones; about 90% are singletons. The CDR3 extends over 13 amino acids. Germline V gene lookup returns CDR1 MDHEN and CDR2 SYDVKM. The V end lost 7 bases, the J end lost 7 bases, and 14 bases lay between the germline ends. Study-level points and caveats: Mean expanded clone counts were higher in CD8+ than CD4+ T cells. The antigens recognized by the expanded peripheral T cells, that is their antigen specificity, were not determined.

The J gene is TRBJ1-5, the V gene TRBV28; the D gene is possibly TRBD1 (5 bases). This specimen consisted of CD4+ or CD8+ T cells sorted from blood, obtained in a trial of the OX40 agonist ivuxolimab. The sequence derives from an adult with an advanced solid tumor such as melanoma, head and neck, liver or kidney cancer. The CDR3 region is CASNTGRLQPQHF. CDR3 nucleotide sequence: TGTGCCAGCAACACAGGACGATTGCAGCCCCAGCATTTT.